Each of the 13 T cell receptor beta chains below was sequenced from the same sample in a study of CD8 T cells in ankylosing spondylitis. A single record per CDR3 protein comes from TCRdb applying MiXCR to the 5' RACE reads. Here the sample spans 150,000 to 200,000 distinct CDR3 sequences, about 18% being singletons. The specimen was blood, either unsorted or a sorted T cell fraction (not recorded which). Receptor source: a male donor under 30 with ankylosing spondylitis or in good health (not recorded which).

This clonotype was seen at least ten times. The chain couples TRBV29-1 to TRBJ2-4; D not certain. V was trimmed by 4 bases and J by 3 bases, leaving 10 bases between them. Germline-derived CDR1 and CDR2 are SQVTM and ANQGSEA. CDR3 length: 13 amino acids. The CDR3 DNA reads TGCAGCGTTGGTCAGGCATACAAAAACATTCAGTACTTC. This codes for CSVGQAYKNIQYF.

The V gene is TRBV5-1, the J gene TRBJ2-1; D uncertain. The CDR3 is 12 residues long. V gave up 2 bases and J gave up 10 bases, with 10 bases separating them. Germline-derived CDR1 and CDR2 are SGHRS and YFSETQ. CDR3 in amino acids: CASSLDSEEQFF. CDR3 DNA: TGCGCCAGCAGCTTAGATTCGGAAGAGCAGTTCTTC.

This clonotype appeared many times. The chain has TRBV10-3 and TRBJ2-1, with 9 bases lining up with TRBD2. The CDR3 covers 13 residues. Germline CDR1 reads ENHRY; CDR2 reads SYGVKD. The V segment lost 3 bases and the J segment 12 bases; nucleotides outside the gene matches: 6. DNA of the CDR3: TGTGCCATCAGTGAAGGCGGGAGGGCCTGGCAGTTCTTC. It is translated as CAISEGGRAWQFF.

This clonotype has a count of ten or more. V usage is TRBV18 and J usage is TRBJ2-3; D is unclear. Trimming removed 0 bases at V and 2 bases at J, with 9 bases between. The CDR3 sequence is 15 residues long. In germline, CDR1 is KGHSH, CDR2 LQKENI. The DNA of the CDR3 is TGTGCCAGCTCACCACCTGTCAGATACACAGATACGCAGTATTTT. Translating it yields CASSPPVRYTDTQYF. Using reference TRBV18 and TRBJ2-3 for the parts outside the CDR3, the full variable domain is NAGVMQNPRHLVRRRGQEARLRCSPMKGHSHVYWYRQLPEEGLKFMVYLQKENIIDESGMPKERFSAEFPKEGPSILRIQQVVRGDSAAYFCASSPPVRYTDTQYFGPGTRLTVL.

The table lists this clonotype with many counts. The J gene is TRBJ2-1, the V gene TRBV29-1, with D perhaps matching TRBD2 (5 bases). The CDR3 sequence is 15 residues long. The germline gives CDR1 SQVTM, CDR2 ANQGSEA. Trimming pared 4 bases from V and 6 bases from J, leaving 19 bases between. The CDR3 is CSVVVLATLGNEQFF. DNA of the CDR3: TGCAGCGTTGTCGTATTAGCGACTCTCGGCAATGAGCAGTTCTTC.

This clonotype has more than one count but fewer than ten. The V gene is TRBV3-1, the J gene TRBJ2-1, with a possible D match to TRBD2 (6 bases). This CDR3 has 12 residues. Germline CDR1 and CDR2: LGHDT and YNNKEL (reference sequence). The V gene lost 1 base and the J gene lost 10 bases, with 8 bases spanning the gap. CDR3 sequence: CASSQGLVEQFF. In DNA, the CDR3 is TGTGCCAGCAGCCAAGGACTAGTGGAGCAGTTCTTC.

This clonotype was seen repeatedly, ten times or more. The gene calls are TRBV5-1 and TRBJ2-1; 7 nucleotides agree with TRBD1. After removal of 7 bases from V and 3 bases from J, the junction contained 13 bases not matched to a gene. CDR3 length: 16 amino acids. Germline loops: CDR1 SGHRS, CDR2 YFSETQ. This CDR3 reads CASAQGSRGIYNEQFF. In DNA form, the CDR3 reads TGCGCCAGCGCCCAGGGGAGCAGGGGGATCTACAATGAGCAGTTCTTC.

In this sample, this clonotype turned up many times. The chain is built from TRBV12-3 or TRBV12-4 and TRBJ2-2; D gene unclear. V lost 4 bases to trimming and J lost 6 bases, with 12 bases between them. This CDR3 contains 14 residues. Here the CDR3 DNA reads TGTGCCAGCAGTTCCGAAGTCCCCTCCGGGGAGCTGTTTTTT. This gives the protein CASSSEVPSGELFF.

The table lists this clonotype with many counts. The J gene is TRBJ2-5, the V gene TRBV20-1; a possible D gene is TRBD2 (5 bases). The CDR3 runs to 16 residues. CDR1 is DFQATT, CDR2 SNEGSKA, per germline (reference sequence). Trimming took 7 bases from V and 0 from J, leaving 21 bases between them. The CDR3 here is CSGVAVERTYQETQYF. CDR3 bases: TGCAGTGGGGTCGCGGTGGAGCGGACGTACCAAGAGACCCAGTACTTC.

This clonotype was picked up many times. The chain links TRBV20-1 to TRBJ1-6; D call uncertain. Trimming removed 2 bases at V and 10 bases at J, with 18 bases between. Germline V gene lookup returns CDR1 DFQATT and CDR2 SNEGSKA (reference sequence). The CDR3 spans 15 residues. The CDR3 sequence: CSARRGPYDYSPLHF. The CDR3 nucleotides read TGCAGTGCTAGACGCGGGCCCTATGATTACTCACCCCTCCACTTT.

This clonotype was detected many times. The V gene is TRBV12-3 or TRBV12-4, the J gene TRBJ2-3, with TRBD2 matching over 7 bases. The CDR3 loop spans 15 amino acids. Germline trimming cut 3 bases from V and 2 bases from J; bases unmatched to any gene: 5. The CDR3, as DNA: TGTGCCAGCAGTTTTGGGCTAGCGGTCACAGATACGCAGTATTTT. It yields the protein CASSFGLAVTDTQYF.

In this sample, this clonotype turned up a few times. V and J are TRBV14 and TRBJ2-5; perhaps D is TRBD1 or TRBD2 (6 bases each). Germline values: CDR1 SGHDN, CDR2 FVKESK. The CDR3 is 14 amino acids. V dropped 4 bases and J dropped 13 bases, with 22 bases sitting between them. As DNA, the CDR3 is TGTGCCAGCAGCCCCCCGGGGGCTTATAGACACCTGTACTTC. Protein sequence: CASSPPGAYRHLYF.

The chain uses TRBV29-1 and TRBJ2-5; D ambiguous. CDR3 length: 13 amino acids. CDR1 SQVTM and CDR2 ANQGSEA come from the germline V gene. The V and J ends lost 4 bases and 1 base respectively, with 10 bases between them. CDR3 region: CSVGGRSQETQYF. The CDR3 DNA sequence: TGCAGCGTTGGTGGACGGAGCCAAGAGACCCAGTACTTC. Looking up the rest from reference TRBV29-1 and TRBJ2-5 gives the full variable domain: SAVISQKPSRDICQRGTSLTIQCQVDSQVTMMFWYRQQPGQSLTLIATANQGSEATYESGFVIDKFPISRPNLTFSTLTVSNMSPEDSSIYLCSVGGRSQETQYFGPGTRLLVL.